This entry lists 32 T cell receptor beta chains sequenced from one sample in a study of OX40 agonist ivuxolimab in advanced cancers. Sequencing was performed with immunoSEQ multiplex PCR; in TCRdb, only in-frame clones are kept and a portion is missing. Among about 80,000 clones listed, approximately 83% were seen once. Sequenced material: CD4+ or CD8+ T cells sorted from blood, taken in a trial of the OX40 agonist ivuxolimab. These TCRs come from an adult with an advanced solid tumor such as melanoma, head and neck, liver or kidney cancer.

This clone has a count of ten or more. The V gene is TRBV20-1, the J gene TRBJ1-4; D is unresolved. This CDR3 region has 11 residues. Germline values: CDR1 DFQATT, CDR2 SNEGSKA (reference sequence). Written as DNA, the CDR3 is TGCGGAGGCAGACTTAATGAAAAACTGTTTTTT. Translating it yields CGGRLNEKLFF.

In this sample, this clone turned up a few times. This sequence joins TRBV28 and TRBJ1-6; D not resolved. The CDR3 length is 17 residues. The germline V and J ends were trimmed by 3 bases and 7 bases, with 19 bases remaining between them. Germline CDR1 reads MDHEN; CDR2 reads SYDVKM. The CDR3 DNA follows: TGTGCCAGCAGTTTTATGTTAACGCTAGAGCAAAATTCACCCCTCCACTTT. This codes for CASSFMLTLEQNSPLHF.

The chain couples TRBV5-5 to TRBJ2-7; the match to TRBD2 covers 8 bases. The CDR3 consists of 15 residues. The V and J ends lost 5 bases and 3 bases, in that order; junction bases with no gene match: 10. Germline assignment: CDR1 SGHKS and CDR2 YYEKEE (reference sequence). CDR3 loop: CASSVAGGDFYEQYF. CDR3 sequence (DNA): TGTGCCAGCAGTGTCGCCGGGGGGGATTTCTACGAGCAGTACTTC.

The chain recombines TRBV5-6 with TRBJ2-3, with TRBD1 identical over 9 bases. This CDR3 region has 14 residues. J lost 2 bases, V lost 6 bases, and 4 bases had no gene match. Germline lookup yields CDR1 SGHDT and CDR2 YYEEEE. DNA for the CDR3: TGTGCCAGCACCTGGACAGGGGTCACAGATACGCAGTATTTT. Its protein is CASTWTGVTDTQYF.

The chain is built from TRBV19 and TRBJ1-6, with D uncertain. In germline, CDR1 is LNHDA, CDR2 SQIVND (reference sequence). CDR3 length equals 15 residues. V was trimmed by 3 bases and J by 10 bases, leaving 16 bases between them. The DNA of the CDR3 is TGTGCCAGTAGTATCCAAGACGGCGGCGGATCACCCCTCCACTTT. Residues: CASSIQDGGGSPLHF.

The chain recombines TRBV18 with TRBJ1-4, with D tentatively TRBD1 (6 bases). The CDR3 totals 15 residues. Germline V gene lookup returns CDR1 KGHSH and CDR2 LQKENI. The V and J ends lost 1 base and 4 bases respectively, with 10 bases between them. The CDR3 spells CASSPLGTRNEKLFF. CDR3 nucleotide sequence: TGTGCCAGCTCACCACTAGGGACACGTAATGAAAAACTGTTTTTT. The variable domain in full, with the rest retrieved from reference TRBV18 and TRBJ1-4, is NAGVMQNPRHLVRRRGQEARLRCSPMKGHSHVYWYRQLPEEGLKFMVYLQKENIIDESGMPKERFSAEFPKEGPSILRIQQVVRGDSAAYFCASSPLGTRNEKLFFGSGTQLSVL.

The chain couples TRBV19 to TRBJ1-5, with a weak D call TRBD1 (6 bases). This CDR3 contains 14 residues. The germline V gene has CDR1 LNHDA and CDR2 SQIVND (reference sequence). V was shortened by 5 bases and J by 5 bases, with 13 bases between the two germline ends. The CDR3 bases are TGTGCCAGTAGTGATTACAGGGAGGATCAGCCCCAGCATTTT. This translates into CASSDYREDQPQHF.

V is TRBV12-5 and J is TRBJ2-7; no reliable D call. Trimming took 6 bases from V and 2 from J, leaving 5 bases between them. This CDR3 has 11 amino acids. CDR1 and CDR2 (germline): LGHNT, FRNRAP. The CDR3 reads CASGPPYEQYF. Here the CDR3 DNA reads TGTGCTAGTGGCCCCCCCTACGAGCAGTACTTC.

The rearrangement uses TRBV9 and TRBJ2-1; D is perhaps TRBD2 (6 bases). The CDR3 is 14 residues long. Germline CDR1 is SGDLS and CDR2 is YYNGEE. Trimming cost V 2 bases and J 5 bases, with 11 bases left between them. The DNA of the CDR3 is TGTGCCAGCAGCGTCGATCCGGGGGACAATGAGCAGTTCTTC. Translation: CASSVDPGDNEQFF.

The chain carries TRBV7-6 and TRBJ2-3; 9 positions match TRBD1. Germline V gives CDR1 SGHVS, CDR2 FNYEAQ. CDR3 length: 13 amino acids. The V gene end was trimmed by 1 base and the J gene end by 9 bases; junction bases not matched to a gene: 2. The CDR3 protein is CASSLEQGATQYF. DNA for the CDR3: TGTGCCAGCAGCTTAGAACAGGGGGCGACGCAGTATTTT.

CDR3 in amino acids: CASSLDAGGSSYEQYF. CDR3 nucleotide sequence: TGCGCCAGCAGCTTGGATGCCGGGGGTTCCTCCTACGAGCAGTACTTC. This chain joins TRBV5-1 and TRBJ2-7; D might be TRBD2 (6 bases). With 0 bases removed from V and 0 bases from J, the gap between germline ends came to 13 bases. This CDR3 has 16 amino acids. Germline V gives CDR1 SGHRS, CDR2 YFSETQ.

V gene TRBV6-1 combines with J gene TRBJ2-3; 15 nucleotides agree with TRBD2. The junction had 6 bases not matched to a gene; V was cut back by 3 bases and J by 8 bases. This CDR3 region has 16 residues. Germline-derived CDR1 and CDR2 are MNHNS and SASEGT. CDR3 sequence: CASSERTSGGASTQYF. CDR3 DNA sequence: TGTGCCAGCAGTGAGCGGACTAGCGGGGGGGCCAGTACGCAGTATTTT.

The V call is TRBV7-3, the J call TRBJ2-3; TRBD2 aligns across 12 bases. This CDR3 is built from 16 residues. The germline V gene has CDR1 SGHTA and CDR2 FQGTGA. V was pared by 1 base and J by 4 bases, with 3 bases of the junction left unmatched. The CDR3 region has the DNA TGTGCCAGCAGCTTAATCCCTAGCGGGGGGGCAGATACGCAGTATTTT. It encodes CASSLIPSGGADTQYF.

The chain combines TRBV7-6 with TRBJ1-4, with 7 bases matching TRBD1. CDR3 length: 16 amino acids. J gave up 0 bases and V 0 bases, and 1 base lay outside the gene matches. CDR1 and CDR2 from the germline V gene are SGHVS and FNYEAQ. The CDR3 bases are TGTGCCAGCAGCTTAGCCCAGGGGGCAACTAATGAAAAACTGTTTTTT. Translated: CASSLAQGATNEKLFF.

CDR3 nucleotide sequence: TGTGCCAGCAAGCTGAGGGGGTCCGGTGAAGCTTTCTTT. This translates into CASKLRGSGEAFF. The chain employs TRBV27 and TRBJ1-1; D is possibly TRBD1 (6 bases). With 7 bases removed from V and 7 bases from J, the gap between germline ends came to 16 bases. This CDR3 has 13 amino acids. Germline-derived CDR1 and CDR2 are MNHEY and SMNVEV (reference sequence).

The chain joins TRBV19 to TRBJ1-6; D perhaps matches TRBD1 (6 bases). Germline CDR1 LNHDA, CDR2 SQIVND (reference sequence). Trimming took 4 bases from V and 4 from J, leaving 14 bases between them. The CDR3 loop spans 16 amino acids. The CDR3 loop reads CASSTVRTEYNSPLHF. The CDR3 DNA reads as TGTGCCAGTAGTACCGTCCGGACAGAGTATAATTCACCCCTCCACTTT.

The chain carries TRBV6-5 and TRBJ1-5; maybe TRBD1 (6 bases). Germline V gene lookup returns CDR1 MNHEY and CDR2 SVGAGI. The length of the CDR3 is 15 residues. Trimming stripped 5 bases from V and 2 bases from J, with 13 bases between. CDR3: CASSRGRTGNQPQHF. The CDR3 nucleotides read TGTGCCAGCAGTCGCGGAAGGACAGGCAATCAGCCCCAGCATTTT.

V and J are TRBV2 and TRBJ1-6; D uncertain. V gave up 6 bases and J gave up 7 bases, with 7 bases separating them. Germline V lookup: CDR1 SNHLY, CDR2 FYNNEI. This CDR3 has 12 residues. CDR3 amino acids: CASSRENSPLHF. The DNA for the CDR3 is TGTGCCAGCAGCAGAGAAAATTCACCCCTCCACTTT.

The chain has TRBV30 and TRBJ1-1; D is undetermined. Germline V gives CDR1 GTSNPN, CDR2 SVGIG (reference sequence). This CDR3 is 13 amino acids long. V was clipped by 1 base and J by 0 bases, with 6 bases between them. CDR3 sequence: CAWSGFVNTEAFF. CDR3 coding DNA: TGTGCCTGGAGTGGGTTTGTGAACACTGAAGCTTTCTTT.

The CDR3 sequence: CASSLPYRSRYGYTF. In DNA, the CDR3 is TGTGCCAGCAGCTTACCCTACCGGAGTAGGTATGGCTACACCTTC. The rearrangement uses TRBV11-2 and TRBJ1-2; D is undetermined. Per germline, CDR1 SGHAT and CDR2 FQNNGV. This CDR3 has 15 amino acids. Between the trimmed V and J ends, which lost 2 bases and 5 bases, there was a span of 15 bases.

This rearrangement joins TRBV5-6 to TRBJ1-4; maybe TRBD1 (6 bases). The ends were cut back, 7 bases at V and 11 bases at J, with 30 bases in the middle. The CDR3 is 17 residues long. CDR1 and CDR2 (germline): SGHDT, YYEEEE. This chain's CDR3 is CASGLGLYDARGGKLFF. In DNA, the CDR3 is TGTGCCAGCGGGCTTGGCCTATATGACGCCCGAGGGGGGAAACTGTTTTTT.

V gene TRBV4-3 combines with J gene TRBJ2-6, with TRBD1 identical over 8 bases. Losses at the gene ends were 4 bases for V and 0 bases for J; bases not matched to a gene: 5. The CDR3 sequence is 17 residues long. CDR1 is LGHNA and CDR2 is YSLEER in the germline V gene. The CDR3 protein is CASSPGQAFSGANVLTF. Here the CDR3 DNA reads TGCGCCAGCAGCCCGGGACAGGCTTTCTCTGGGGCCAACGTCCTGACTTTC.

This clone was seen a handful of times. This CDR3 reads CASSGTENSPLHF. The CDR3 nucleotides read TGTGCCAGCTCGGGGACAGAAAATTCACCCCTCCACTTT. The chain uses TRBV18 and TRBJ1-6; 7 bases line up with TRBD1. With V trimmed by 6 bases and J by 7 bases, 3 bases remained unmatched. Germline CDR1 and CDR2: KGHSH and LQKENI. The CDR3 is made up of 13 amino acids.

This sequence joins TRBV28 and TRBJ1-5, with D possibly TRBD1 on 5 matching bases. V gave up 7 bases and J gave up 12 bases, with 25 bases separating them. The CDR3 spans 15 residues. The V gene's germline CDR1 is MDHEN and CDR2 SYDVKM. In DNA, the CDR3 is TGTGCCAGCACCGTACTCCAGGGTGGTGCGGAGTTCCAGCATTTT. It is translated as CASTVLQGGAEFQHF. The full variable domain, completed using reference TRBV28 and TRBJ1-5, is DVKVTQSSRYLVKRTGEKVFLECVQDMDHENMFWYRQDPGLGLRLIYFSYDVKMKEKGDIPEGYSVSREKKERFSLILESASTNQTSMYLCASTVLQGGAEFQHFGDGTRLSIL.

This rearrangement joins TRBV7-2 to TRBJ2-6; D perhaps matches TRBD1 (5 bases). V lost 8 bases and J 0 bases, leaving 14 bases between the germline ends. From germline, CDR1 is SGHTA and CDR2 FQGNSA. CDR3 length: 16 amino acids. The CDR3 DNA reads TGTGCCAGCGGCCCACGACAGACCTCTGGGGCCAACGTCCTGACTTTC. It codes for CASGPRQTSGANVLTF.

The V and J genes are TRBV29-1 and TRBJ1-6, with D possibly matching TRBD1 (6 bases). Germline V CDR1 and CDR2: SQVTM, ANQGSEA. The CDR3 contains 13 residues. V lost 7 bases to trimming and J lost 13 bases, with 20 bases between them. CDR3 bases: TGCAGCGCTGAGGGGACACCGGGAGGGCCCCTCCACTTT. It specifies CSAEGTPGGPLHF.

This chain links TRBV5-5 with TRBJ1-1; D not certain. The germline CDR1 and CDR2 sequences are SGHKS and YYEKEE (reference sequence). Trimming took 4 bases from V and 7 from J, leaving 17 bases between them. This CDR3 comprises 14 residues. The CDR3, as DNA: TGTGCCAGCAGCCCCCAAGGAGGGTGGGGTGAAGCTTTCTTT. It encodes CASSPQGGWGEAFF.

The V gene is TRBV5-4, the J gene TRBJ1-3; TRBD1 matches 7 bases. The CDR3 length is 15 residues. The germline gives CDR1 SGHNT, CDR2 YYREEE (reference sequence). J lost 8 bases, V lost 4 bases, and 12 bases had no gene match. CDR3 bases: TGTGCCAGCAGCAGAACAGGGGCCCTTCGGGACACCATATATTTT. Amino acid sequence: CASSRTGALRDTIYF.

The V and J genes are TRBV4-3 and TRBJ1-2; perhaps TRBD1 as D (6 bases). Germline V lookup: CDR1 LGHNA, CDR2 YSLEER. V shed 0 bases and J shed 4 bases, with 9 bases lying between them. CDR3 length equals 14 residues. For the CDR3, the DNA is TGCGCCAGCAGCCAAGACGTGGGGGCCTATGGCTACACCTTC. It is translated as CASSQDVGAYGYTF.

The CDR3 DNA sequence: TGCGCCAGCAGCCACCCCACGAACACTGAAGCTTTCTTT. Encoded protein: CASSHPTNTEAFF. This chain uses TRBV4-1 with TRBJ1-1; D is ambiguous. The germline V and J ends were trimmed by 3 bases and 1 base, with 6 bases remaining between them. Germline V gene lookup returns CDR1 MGHRA and CDR2 YSYEKL. CDR3 size: 13 residues.

V is TRBV6-5 and J is TRBJ1-1, with TRBD1 matching over 10 bases. The CDR3 spans 15 residues. CDR1 is MNHEY, CDR2 SVGAGI, per germline. The CDR3 sequence: CASGQGLLRNTEAFF. As DNA, the CDR3 is TGTGCTTCGGGACAGGGGCTTTTGAGGAACACTGAAGCTTTCTTT.

The chain links TRBV5-1 to TRBJ1-2, with 9 bases fitting TRBD1. With 2 bases clipped from V and 8 bases from J, the junction kept 10 bases outside the gene matches. CDR1 is SGHRS and CDR2 is YFSETQ in the germline V gene. The CDR3 is 15 residues long. The CDR3 loop is CASSFPGTGNGGYTF. For the CDR3, the DNA is TGCGCCAGCAGCTTCCCCGGGACAGGGAACGGGGGCTACACCTTC. The complete variable domain, with remaining parts taken from reference TRBV5-1 and TRBJ1-2, reads KAGVTQTPRYLIKTRGQQVTLSCSPISGHRSVSWYQQTPGQGLQFLFEYFSETQRNKGNFPGRFSGRQFSNSRSEMNVSTLELGDSALYLCASSFPGTGNGGYTFGSGTRLTVV.